Shown below are 3 T cell receptor beta chains from a single sample sequenced in a study of blood T cell repertoires in COVID-19. Some clones are missing from TCRdb's copy, which holds only in-frame ones; the method was immunoSEQ multiplex PCR. The sample gives approximately 670,000 clones, around 89% of which show up once; approximately 0.3% is in the top ten. Material: peripheral blood. These receptor sequences come from a woman between 18 and 30 years old with acute or convalescent COVID-19.

This clone was detected only a few times. V is TRBV12-5 and J is TRBJ1-3, with D unclear. CDR3 length: 16 residues. V was cut by 3 bases and J by 4 bases, with 16 bases left in between. The germline CDR1 and CDR2 sequences are LGHNT and FRNRAP. The CDR3 nucleotides are TGTGCTAGTGGTTTAAACCTAAGAGGGCGAGGAAACACCATATATTTT. Amino acids: CASGLNLRGRGNTIYF.

The gene calls are TRBV18 and TRBJ1-2; 8 nucleotides align to TRBD1. CDR1 KGHSH and CDR2 LQKENI come from the germline V gene. The CDR3 sequence is 16 residues long. V trimming: 5 bases; J trimming: 5 bases; junction bases outside the gene matches: 13. CDR3 DNA sequence: TGTGCCAGCTCAATGCAAGGGCAGGGGGCGTTTTATGGCTACACCTTC. Translating gives CASSMQGQGAFYGYTF.

The gene calls are TRBV7-2 and TRBJ1-2; a possible D gene is TRBD1 (6 bases). The germline V gene has CDR1 SGHTA and CDR2 FQGNSA. The CDR3 totals 14 residues. The V gene lost 5 bases and the J gene lost 2 bases, with 12 bases spanning the gap. CDR3 residues: CASSKNQGNYGYTF. The CDR3 nucleotides are TGTGCCAGCAGCAAGAACCAGGGGAACTATGGCTACACCTTC. The entire variable domain, with the rest obtained from reference TRBV7-2 and TRBJ1-2, is as follows: GAGVSQSPSNKVTEKGKDVELRCDPISGHTALYWYRQSLGQGLEFLIYFQGNSAPDKSGLPSDRFSAERTGGSVSTLTIQRTQQEDSAVYLCASSKNQGNYGYTFGSGTRLTVV.